These 22 T cell receptor beta chains came from one sample sequenced in a study of graft-versus-host responses after intestinal transplantation. These receptors have no identified antigens. Only in-frame clones appear in the TCRdb table, and some are missing; sequencing was by immunoSEQ multiplex PCR. The sample holds 77,000 or so clones, around 95% seen once. The sample was unstimulated CD8+ T cells sorted from spleen or lymph node cells, taken before intestinal transplant. Every receptor here comes from a human donor who received an intestinal transplant.

The chain couples TRBV9 to TRBJ1-1; D gene uncertain. CDR1 and CDR2 (germline): SGDLS, YYNGEE. This CDR3 contains 12 residues. With 0 bases removed from V and 5 bases from J, the gap between germline ends came to 5 bases. This chain's CDR3 is CASSVGETEAFF. The CDR3 DNA is TGTGCCAGCAGCGTAGGGGAGACTGAAGCTTTCTTT. The full variable domain, its missing parts supplied by reference TRBV9 and TRBJ1-1, is DSGVTQTPKHLITATGQRVTLRCSPRSGDLSVYWYQQSLDQGLQFLIQYYNGEERAKGNILERFSAQQFPDLHSELNLSSLELGDSALYFCASSVGETEAFFGQGTRLTVV.

This clone occurred once. The chain uses TRBV6-1 and TRBJ1-1; D ambiguous. This CDR3 comprises 14 residues. Germline V lookup: CDR1 MNHNS, CDR2 SASEGT. V was cut by 1 base and J by 3 bases, with 9 bases left in between. The CDR3 loop reads CASSEDPEYTEAFF. Here the CDR3 DNA reads TGTGCCAGCAGTGAAGACCCGGAGTACACTGAAGCTTTCTTT.

Here the CDR3 reads CASSNPAGGFGDEQFF. CDR3 coding DNA: TGCGCCAGCAGCAACCCAGCGGGAGGGTTTGGGGATGAGCAGTTCTTC. The J gene is TRBJ2-1, the V gene TRBV5-1, with TRBD2 matching over 10 bases. Looked up from germline, CDR1 is SGHRS and CDR2 is YFSETQ. The V segment lost 4 bases and the J segment 8 bases; nucleotides outside the gene matches: 12. The CDR3 is made up of 16 amino acids.

This rearrangement joins TRBV4-1 to TRBJ2-2; D possibly corresponds to TRBD2 (6 bases). The CDR3 sequence is 14 residues long. Germline lookup yields CDR1 MGHRA and CDR2 YSYEKL. The germline V and J ends were trimmed by 4 bases and 6 bases, with 12 bases remaining between them. CDR3 amino acids: CASSLPGGPGELFF. The CDR3 DNA follows: TGCGCCAGCAGCCTCCCCGGGGGTCCCGGGGAGCTGTTTTTT.

This rearrangement joins TRBV5-6 to TRBJ2-7; TRBD2 matches 9 bases. J lost 3 bases, V lost 0 bases, and 10 bases had no gene match. Germline V gives CDR1 SGHDT, CDR2 YYEEEE. The CDR3 is made up of 17 amino acids. The CDR3 bases are TGTGCCAGCAGCTTGGCTAGCGGGAATCCCCTCTTCTACGAGCAGTACTTC. Protein sequence: CASSLASGNPLFYEQYF.

The CDR3 sequence: CAALDTSYEQYF. The CDR3 bases are TGTGCCGCTTTAGACACCTCCTACGAGCAGTACTTC. The chain recombines TRBV6-1 with TRBJ2-7; D remains unclear. Trimming removed 11 bases from V and 0 bases from J, with 11 bases in between. This CDR3 is built from 12 residues. Germline CDR1 reads MNHNS; CDR2 reads SASEGT.

This chain connects TRBV27 to TRBJ2-5; 7 bases line up with TRBD2. The CDR3 consists of 16 residues. The V gene end was trimmed by 3 bases and the J gene end by 0 bases; junction bases not matched to a gene: 7. The germline gives CDR1 MNHEY, CDR2 SMNVEV (reference sequence). The CDR3 loop is CASSFSAGEHQETQYF. The CDR3 bases are TGTGCCAGCAGTTTTTCGGCGGGAGAACACCAAGAGACCCAGTACTTC.

The chain has TRBV5-1 and TRBJ1-1; D gene ambiguous. The CDR3 contains 15 residues. CDR1 is SGHRS and CDR2 is YFSETQ in the germline V gene. Trimming removed 0 bases from V and 4 bases from J, with 13 bases in between. Here the CDR3 DNA reads TGCGCCAGCAGCTTGGAGTTAGGGATGGGCACTGAAGCTTTCTTT. Encoded protein: CASSLELGMGTEAFF.

The rearrangement links TRBV4-1 to TRBJ2-5; 9 nucleotides match TRBD1. This CDR3 is 18 amino acids long. Germline CDR1 is MGHRA and CDR2 is YSYEKL. Trimming took 2 bases from V and 5 from J; bases not matched to a gene: 15. DNA of the CDR3: TGCGCCAGCAGCCAATTAGTGAACAGGGGGCCTCGGGAGGAGACCCAGTACTTC. Protein product: CASSQLVNRGPREETQYF.

This chain links TRBV9 with TRBJ1-2; 9 bases are a match to TRBD1. This CDR3 comprises 14 residues. Looked up from germline, CDR1 is SGDLS and CDR2 is YYNGEE. The V and J ends lost 4 bases and 7 bases, in that order; junction bases with no gene match: 8. This CDR3 reads CASSPGTGTVGYTF. The CDR3 DNA is TGTGCCAGCAGCCCAGGGACAGGGACGGTTGGCTACACCTTC. Using reference TRBV9 and TRBJ1-2 for the parts outside the CDR3, the full variable domain is DSGVTQTPKHLITATGQRVTLRCSPRSGDLSVYWYQQSLDQGLQFLIQYYNGEERAKGNILERFSAQQFPDLHSELNLSSLELGDSALYFCASSPGTGTVGYTFGSGTRLTVV.

This sequence joins TRBV29-1 and TRBJ1-2; 7 bases fit TRBD1. With 0 bases clipped from V and 5 bases from J, the junction kept 9 bases outside the gene matches. Per the germline V gene, CDR1 is SQVTM and CDR2 is ANQGSEA. The length of the CDR3 is 15 residues. The CDR3 loop is CSVEEKGAIRYGYTF. CDR3 in DNA: TGCAGCGTTGAAGAAAAGGGGGCTATACGGTATGGCTACACCTTC. The full variable domain, in which reference TRBV29-1 and TRBJ1-2 provide the parts outside the CDR3, is SAVISQKPSRDICQRGTSLTIQCQVDSQVTMMFWYRQQPGQSLTLIATANQGSEATYESGFVIDKFPISRPNLTFSTLTVSNMSPEDSSIYLCSVEEKGAIRYGYTFGSGTRLTVV.

The chain recombines TRBV27 with TRBJ2-5; 11 positions agree with TRBD1. V was clipped by 3 bases and J by 4 bases; unmatched bases: 1. This CDR3 has 14 residues. CDR1 and CDR2 from the germline V gene are MNHEY and SMNVEV (reference sequence). The CDR3: CASSFGTGGETQYF. Written as DNA, the CDR3 is TGTGCCAGCAGTTTCGGGACAGGGGGAGAGACCCAGTACTTC.

Comments on this clone: The same CDR3 arises from other DNA sequences in this sample as well. V is TRBV28 and J is TRBJ2-3; D unresolved. The CDR3 consists of 11 residues. Germline V gene lookup returns CDR1 MDHEN and CDR2 SYDVKM. Trimming took 6 bases from V and 7 from J, leaving 8 bases between them. This CDR3 is CASSEYYTQYF. In nucleotides, the CDR3 is TGTGCCAGCAGCGAGTACTATACGCAGTATTTT.

The genes are TRBV19 and TRBJ2-1; D remains unclear. Germline loops: CDR1 LNHDA, CDR2 SQIVND (reference sequence). The CDR3 loop spans 16 amino acids. The V end was cut by 0 bases, the J end by 0 bases, with 9 bases between. The CDR3: CASSIDRVSSYNEQFF. CDR3 nucleotides: TGTGCCAGTAGTATAGATCGAGTAAGCTCCTACAATGAGCAGTTCTTC.

This chain joins TRBV7-6 and TRBJ2-7, with a weak D call TRBD2 (6 bases). Trimming cost V 4 bases and J 0 bases, with 22 bases left between them. The CDR3 runs 18 residues. CDR1 and CDR2 from the germline V gene are SGHVS and FNYEAQ. The chain's CDR3 is CASSSFRPGLRSSYEQYF. Here the CDR3 DNA reads TGTGCCAGCAGCTCCTTCAGACCTGGACTAAGGAGCTCCTACGAGCAGTACTTC.

This chain connects TRBV9 to TRBJ1-2; D is unclear. V was trimmed by 7 bases and J by 3 bases, leaving 13 bases between them. The CDR3 runs to 13 residues. CDR1 SGDLS and CDR2 YYNGEE come from the germline V gene. The CDR3 DNA reads TGTGCCAGCGGAGAGGGAAGTCACTATGGCTACACCTTC. Translating it yields CASGEGSHYGYTF.

This sequence joins TRBV5-1 and TRBJ2-7; D is ambiguous. Germline values: CDR1 SGHRS, CDR2 YFSETQ. V was cut by 6 bases and J by 1 base, with 14 bases left in between. The length of the CDR3 is 14 residues. For the CDR3, the DNA is TGCGCCAGCACTTGGGTCTCACCTTCCTACGAGCAGTACTTC. Translated: CASTWVSPSYEQYF.

This rearrangement joins TRBV2 to TRBJ2-1; 9 nucleotides line up with TRBD2. Germline V lookup: CDR1 SNHLY, CDR2 FYNNEI. This CDR3 contains 17 residues. J gave up 4 bases and V 2 bases, and 9 bases lay outside the gene matches. The DNA of the CDR3 is TGTGCCAGCAGTGAAATCGGAAAGGCGGGAGGGTACAATGAGCAGTTCTTC. Amino acids: CASSEIGKAGGYNEQFF.

V is TRBV27 and J is TRBJ2-5, with D unclear. The J call may be faulty, since TRBJ2-7 better matches the DNA end. The CDR3 totals 13 residues. Germline V gives CDR1 MNHEY, CDR2 SMNVEV (reference sequence). The CDR3 bases are TGTGCCAGCAGTTACGGACCAAACTACGAGCAGTACTTC. It encodes CASSYGPNYEQYF.

Only a few counts were recorded for this clone. The V gene is TRBV7-3, the J gene TRBJ2-2; D gene ambiguous. The CDR3 contains 12 residues. CDR1 SGHTA and CDR2 FQGTGA come from the germline V gene. Trimming removed 6 bases at V and 5 bases at J, with 7 bases between. In DNA form, the CDR3 reads TGTGCCAGCAGTTACGGGACCGGGGAGCTGTTTTTT. Encoded protein: CASSYGTGELFF.

The chain is built from TRBV14 and TRBJ1-6; D not resolved. Germline loops: CDR1 SGHDN, CDR2 FVKESK. The length of the CDR3 is 15 residues. The V end was cut by 0 bases, the J end by 9 bases, with 12 bases between. The DNA for the CDR3 is TGTGCCAGCAGCCAAGATTGGGCCTTGGGTTCACCCCTCCACTTT. It is translated as CASSQDWALGSPLHF.

The V and J genes are TRBV6-5 and TRBJ1-2; D remains ambiguous. V was pared by 6 bases and J by 3 bases, with 11 bases between. Looked up from germline, CDR1 is MNHEY and CDR2 is SVGAGI. This CDR3 contains 13 residues. CDR3 loop: CASRASWDYGYTF. The CDR3 DNA sequence: TGTGCCAGCAGGGCTTCTTGGGACTATGGCTACACCTTC.